This TCR beta chain was profiled in a study of CD8 T cells in ankylosing spondylitis (TCRdb year 2017). For context, the study as a whole: The study set out to find disease-linked TCR variants by profiling T cell receptor beta repertoires in ankylosing spondylitis patients and healthy donors. The whole study cohort included about a hundred healthy donors and over 20 ankylosing spondylitis patients. Peripheral blood samples were taken, and synovial fluid was additionally collected from ankylosing spondylitis patients. Study-level results and caveats: According to the report, matched synovial fluid samples from ankylosing spondylitis patients were significantly enriched for the disease-linked clones. Blood from ankylosing spondylitis patients appeared to be characterized by a TCR beta motif made up of about 8 highly homologous amino acid variants. Some of the motif variants had been reported before in the synovial fluid and blood of reactive arthritis patients, a finding that suggests common disease-initiation mechanisms. A CD8+ phenotype was shown by the disease-linked clones, which were found at relatively low frequencies in peripheral blood.

The germline V gene encodes CDR1 SGHKS and CDR2 YYEKEE (reference sequence). V and J lose 0 bases and 7 bases, and a span of 8 bases separates them. Taken from cysteine to phenylalanine, the CDR3 has 13 residues. The retained sequence is limited to the CDR3, 39 bases, with the frame set at the first base. The reads were generated on an Illumina HiSeq 2500. Quantitative 5'-RACE with molecular barcodes was used to prepare TCR beta libraries. Per the original workflow: A new computational method based on a probabilistic model of VDJ rearrangement was used to identify disease-linked TCR variants. The public reads were quality trimmed at Q25 with fastp and then assembled into clones with MiXCR by TCRdb, keeping productive beta chains. Duplicate CDR3 protein sequences are folded into a single record with the most common DNA and genes. These V and J calls originate from TCRdb's pipeline instead of the authors' own analysis. Here the sample has roughly 440,000 distinct CDR3 sequences; 17% occur a single time. The ten largest clonotypes hold approximately 1% of the sample.

The table lists this clonotype with many counts. It lacks a known antigen. No clone much larger than this one lies a single base away; base qualities are absent. The chain was built from TRBV5-5 and TRBJ2-1; the D gene remains uncertain. Sequencing input: blood, either unsorted or a sorted T cell fraction (not recorded which). This receptor was identified in a male donor with ankylosing spondylitis. The DNA reads as follows: TGTGCCAGCAGCTTGGCCCTGGGGAATGAGCAGTTCTTC. The encoded protein is CASSLALGNEQFF.